Included here is one T cell receptor (beta chain) sequence, with context. Its target is unknown. Naive CD4+ T cells were purified with Tregs depleted by CD25. After constant-region reverse-primer amplification, full-length variable regions underwent semi-nested PCR with Nested Universal Primer A. MiXCR was run by TCRdb on the 5' RACE reads, yielding one entry per CDR3 protein. Here the sample spans 5,500 to 8,500 distinct CDR3 sequences, about 47% being singletons. Overall study findings and caveats: Greatest tumor Treg TCR overlap was with tumor naive CD4+ cells. Tumor memory CD4+ T cell TCR gene usage was found to cluster with blood and lymph node memory CD4+ cells and with lymph node naive CD4+ cells.

The source is a female donor with breast cancer. Sequenced input: naive CD4+ T cells sorted from a lymph node. This sample's subset: naive CD4+ T cells, CD4+CD45RA+CD25-.

CDR3 protein: CASNQVASGNNEQFF. The DNA for the CDR3 is TGCGCCAGCAACCAGGTAGCTAGCGGAAACAATGAGCAGTTCTTC. The gene calls are TRBV5-1 and TRBJ2-1; 7 bases are shared with TRBD2. The CDR3 has 15 residues. V was pared by 6 bases and J by 5 bases, with 11 bases of the junction left unmatched. The germline V gene has CDR1 SGHRS and CDR2 YFSETQ.